This T cell receptor beta chain stems from a study of Graves' ophthalmopathy and Graves' hyperthyroidism. Points from the study as a whole: A roughly 80% specificity and approximately 88% sensitivity were achieved by a 13-signature model that separated ophthalmopathy from stable hyperthyroidism. As the model predicted ophthalmopathy progression, it achieved a sensitivity of 70% to 71% and a specificity of 72.22%. Among expanded thyroid clonotypes above 0.001 frequency, most also occurred in blood.

TCR beta CDR3 amplification used RNA transcripts. RT-PCR was first run with HTBI primers, then multiplex PCR in a second round. In TCRdb, the multiplex PCR reads were re-called with MiXCR into one record per CDR3 protein. Of roughly 51,000 distinct CDR3 sequences in the sample, 50% were seen once. Germline values: CDR1 SGDLS, CDR2 YYNGEE. V lost 0 bases, J lost 2 bases, and 3 bases lay in between. The CDR3 runs to 13 residues. A few counts support this clonotype. Its matching antigen is unknown. Sequenced material: peripheral blood. The sequence was obtained from an adult man with Graves' ophthalmopathy. V is TRBV9 and J is TRBJ1-3; D is unclear. The CDR3 DNA sequence: TGTGCCAGCAGCGTAGGGACTGGAAACACCATATATTTT. Protein sequence: CASSVGTGNTIYF.